The TCR beta chain described here comes from a study of blood T cells in healthy people across ages (dated by TCRdb to 2013 to 2016). Background for the entire study: In model experiments, template switching captured roughly one uniquely barcoded TCR beta cDNA molecule for every two T cells. To avoid experimental bias, donors of different ages were randomly spread across the sequencing lanes. Four age groups were formed from the donors: young (average 16 years), middle-aged (roughly 38), aged (roughly 59) and long-lived (around 80). Using the same blood draw, the study looked at two additional independent replicas of 1 million unique cDNA reads for two donors, one aged 18 to 29 and the other aged 80 or older. To track age-related changes in TCR beta repertoire diversity, the study relied on deep sequencing normalized with unique cDNA molecular identifiers. Study-level results and caveats: The CMV infection status of donors was not known, potentially confounding age-related changes in expanded clonotypes. There was a strong correlation between observed TCR beta diversity and the percentage of naive T cells measured by flow cytometry. The long-lived group showed more naive CD4+ T cells, fewer expanded clones and increased TCR diversity than the aged group, suggesting age selection. As age increased, observed TCR beta diversity per million T cells dropped in a roughly linear way, and a significant reduction was already evident by age 40. Estimates of total diversity based on one million sequenced T cells were regarded as lower bounds and as underestimates. Because profiling used bulk unsorted PBMCs, naive and antigen-experienced compartments could not be compared conclusively.

The donors were about 40 Caucasian individuals from Russia, aged about 6 to 100 years, who were systemically healthy. Approximately 9.3 milliliters of peripheral blood were drawn from each donor into EDTA-treated Vacutainer tubes. Ficoll-Paque density-gradient centrifugation was used to isolate PBMCs, with at least 7 million obtained per sample. Total RNA, at least 6 micrograms per sample, was extracted from PBMCs with Trizol reagent. Naive CD45RAhigh/CD27high T cell percentages were measured by flow cytometry on a PBMC aliquot from every donor. Library construction relied on 5' RACE. TCRdb records Illumina HiSeq 2500 as the sequencer. A second PCR of roughly 6 to 11 cycles was performed with a sample-barcoded 5' primer and a J-beta primer mix. A unique molecular identifier was introduced onto each TCR beta cDNA molecule by a template-switch 5' adaptor carrying 12 random nucleotides. Each sample yielded at least 3 million CDR3-containing paired-end reads. First-strand cDNA synthesis was performed from all RNA using the Mint cDNA synthesis kit, with priming by a TRBC-specific oligonucleotide. Following uracil-DNA glycosylase treatment, all cDNA underwent a first 18-cycle PCR with the universal primers M1SS and BC2_uni_R. In the source study's methods: For normalization, 1 million high-quality reads, each with a distinct molecular identifier, were randomly selected from each sample. Instead of being binned into consensus sequences, reads with shared molecular identifiers were discarded. MiTCR, run with a Q25 quality threshold and the strictest error-elimination algorithm, handled CDR3 identification, clonotype clustering and error correction. A nonparametric unseen species model with Euler transformation was used to estimate lower-bound total TCR beta diversity. TCRdb reran the public reads through fastp at Q25 and MiXCR, keeping productive beta chains. Under each unique CDR3 protein, matching rows form one entry showing the most common genes and DNA. The V and J calls and clone size come from TCRdb's table, not from the authors' own analysis. Recorded for this sample are approximately 1.5 million distinct CDR3 sequences; less than 45% of them occurred a single time. Around 4% of the sample goes to the ten largest clones.

This clonotype appeared a few times. Its binding antigen is unknown. No qualities accompany the bases; no much larger clone lies one base away. The trim is 5 bases for V and 0 bases for J, with a gap of 9 bases between the germline ends. CDR1 and CDR2 (SGHRS, YFSETQ) derive from the germline V gene. The cysteine opens and the phenylalanine closes a CDR3 of 15 amino acids. The retained sequence is limited to the CDR3, 45 bases, with the frame set at the first base. The specimen was blood. The clonotype was recovered from a woman between 18 and 29 years old in good health. The chain joins TRBV5-1 to TRBJ1-6, with an unclear D gene assignment. The DNA sequence reads TGCGCCAGCAGGAGTATTAGCTCCTATAATTCACCCCTCCACTTT. This translates into CASRSISSYNSPLHF.